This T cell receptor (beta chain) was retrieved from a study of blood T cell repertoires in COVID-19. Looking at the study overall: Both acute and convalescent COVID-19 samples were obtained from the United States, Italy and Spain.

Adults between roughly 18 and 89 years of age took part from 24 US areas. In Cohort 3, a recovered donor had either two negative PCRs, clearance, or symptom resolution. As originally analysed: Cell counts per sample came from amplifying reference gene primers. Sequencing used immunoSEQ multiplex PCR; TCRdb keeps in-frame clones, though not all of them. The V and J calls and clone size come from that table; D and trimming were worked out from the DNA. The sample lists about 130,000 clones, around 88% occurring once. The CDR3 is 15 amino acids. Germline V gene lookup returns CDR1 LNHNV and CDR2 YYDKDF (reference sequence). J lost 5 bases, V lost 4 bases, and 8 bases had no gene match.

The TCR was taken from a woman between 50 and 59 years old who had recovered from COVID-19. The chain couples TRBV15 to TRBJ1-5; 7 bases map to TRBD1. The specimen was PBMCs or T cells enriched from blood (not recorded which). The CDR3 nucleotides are TGTGCCACCAGCACAGAAGACAGGGACTATCAGCCCCAGCATTTT. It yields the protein CATSTEDRDYQPQHF.